This T cell receptor beta chain was sequenced for a study of blood T cells in healthy people across ages. CDR1 and CDR2 from the germline V gene are GTSNPN and SVGIG (reference sequence). The V end was cut by 8 bases, the J end by 1 base, with 17 bases between. This CDR3 is built from 14 residues. The authors ran a second PCR of 7 to 11 cycles using a sample-barcoded 5' primer and a J-beta primer mix. In TCRdb, the 5' RACE reads were re-called with MiXCR into one record per CDR3 protein. This sample yields hundreds of thousands of distinct CDR3 sequences, of which under 65% are seen a single time; roughly 14% belongs to the top ten.

Material: blood. The V gene is TRBV30, the J gene TRBJ1-1, with D perhaps matching TRBD1 (5 bases). The receptor comes from a woman of 80 years or more in good health. The CDR3 coding sequence is TGTGCCGCCCACCGGGGGGGGAGGAACACTGAAGCTTTCTTT. It yields the protein CAAHRGGRNTEAFF.